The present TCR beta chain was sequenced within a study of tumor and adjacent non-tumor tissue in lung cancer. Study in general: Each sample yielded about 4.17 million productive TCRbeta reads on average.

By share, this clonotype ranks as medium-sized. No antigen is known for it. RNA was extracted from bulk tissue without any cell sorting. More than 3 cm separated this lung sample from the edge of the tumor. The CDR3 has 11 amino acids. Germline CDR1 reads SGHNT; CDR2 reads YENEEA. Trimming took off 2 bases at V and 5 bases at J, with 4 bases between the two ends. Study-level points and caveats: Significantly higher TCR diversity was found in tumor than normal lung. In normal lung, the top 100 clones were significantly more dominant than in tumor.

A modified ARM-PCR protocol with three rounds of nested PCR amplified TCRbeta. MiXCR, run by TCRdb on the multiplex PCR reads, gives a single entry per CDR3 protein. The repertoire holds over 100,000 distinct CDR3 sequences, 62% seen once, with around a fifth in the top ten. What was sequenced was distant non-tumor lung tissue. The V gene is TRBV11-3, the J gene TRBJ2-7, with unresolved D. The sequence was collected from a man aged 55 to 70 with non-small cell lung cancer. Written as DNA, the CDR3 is TGTGCCAGCAGCTTACTCGACGAGCAGTACTTC. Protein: CASSLLDEQYF.